The source of this TCR beta chain is a study of blood T cell repertoires in COVID-19. Across the whole study: Acute-phase and convalescent COVID-19 samples originated in the United States, Italy and Spain.

With 5 bases clipped from V and 6 bases from J, the junction kept 9 bases outside the gene matches. The germline V gene has CDR1 MNHEY and CDR2 SVGEGT. The CDR3 extends over 15 amino acids. Authors' data handling: Counts of nucleated cells, estimated from reference gene primer amplification, were obtained. The assay was immunoSEQ multiplex PCR, and TCRdb's table has in-frame clones only and misses some. V, J and clone size reflect that table, while D and trimming were determined from the DNA. Found here are about 210,000 clones, about nine tenths of them singletons; the top ten hold 1.5% to 2%. This TCR was sampled from a man aged 70 or older with acute or convalescent COVID-19. The sample comprised peripheral blood. V usage is TRBV6-2 or TRBV6-3 and J usage is TRBJ1-1, with 10 bases lining up with TRBD1. Here the CDR3 reads CASSRQGALTAEAFF. As DNA, the CDR3 is TGTGCCAGCAGTCGACAGGGGGCCCTTACCGCTGAAGCTTTCTTT.